The 19 T cell receptor beta chains below were found in one sample sequenced in a study of T cells in Graves' hyperthyroidism and ophthalmopathy. RNA transcripts served as the template for amplifying TCR beta CDR3 regions. During a first-round RT-PCR of the TCR CDR3, the HTBI primer set was used. TCRdb re-called the multiplex PCR reads with MiXCR, one entry per CDR3 protein. The table lists over 500,000 distinct CDR3 sequences, about 15% of them singletons, with 25% to 30% in the top ten. Sequencing was performed on blood. These TCRs come from a woman aged 30 to 39 with Graves' ophthalmopathy.

This clonotype was counted between two and nine times. The chain combines TRBV3-1 with TRBJ1-2, with D unresolved. CDR3 length equals 12 residues. Between the trimmed V and J ends, which lost 2 bases and 6 bases, there was a span of 7 bases. The germline V gene has CDR1 LGHDT and CDR2 YNNKEL (reference sequence). CDR3 sequence (DNA): TGTGCCAGCAGCCAATATAGGAATGGCTACACCTTC. This gives the protein CASSQYRNGYTF.

This clonotype was seen repeatedly, ten times or more. The chain recombines TRBV3-1 with TRBJ1-6, with D possibly matching TRBD1 (5 bases). Germline CDR1 reads LGHDT; CDR2 reads YNNKEL (reference sequence). Trimming left V 2 bases short and J 6 bases short, with 14 bases between. CDR3 length: 16 amino acids. CDR3 sequence (DNA): TGTGCCAGCAGCCAAAGAAGAGGGGATTCTAATTCACCCCTCCACTTT. Translating it yields CASSQRRGDSNSPLHF.

There are many counts of this clonotype. This sequence joins TRBV7-9 and TRBJ2-3; TRBD2 might be the D (6 bases). CDR1 is SEHNR, CDR2 FQNEAQ, per germline (reference sequence). CDR3 length equals 13 residues. Trimming took off 4 bases at V and 9 bases at J, with 14 bases between the two ends. CDR3 nucleotides: TGTGCCAGCAGCTCGGGGGTAGGGGACACGCAGTATTTT. It is translated as CASSSGVGDTQYF.

This clonotype was picked up many times. The chain employs TRBV15 and TRBJ2-7; D possibly corresponds to TRBD2 (6 bases). This CDR3 has 14 amino acids. Germline CDR1 reads LNHNV; CDR2 reads YYDKDF (reference sequence). Trimming took 1 base from V and 1 from J, leaving 8 bases between them. CDR3 nucleotide sequence: TGTGCCACCAGCAGAGTGGGACTTTCCTACGAGCAGTACTTC. Translated: CATSRVGLSYEQYF.

This clonotype has only a few counts. V is TRBV6-1 and J is TRBJ2-5; TRBD1 aligns across 8 bases. The CDR3 has 15 amino acids. The V gene end was trimmed by 6 bases and the J gene end by 5 bases; junction bases not matched to a gene: 11. The V gene's germline CDR1 is MNHNS and CDR2 SASEGT. The CDR3 nucleotides read TGTGCCAGCAGCTTCCAACAGGGGGTGAGGGAGACCCAGTACTTC. Its protein product is CASSFQQGVRETQYF.

This clonotype was seen a handful of times. This CDR3 reads CASSPWGSTYEQYF. CDR3 bases: TGTGCCAGCAGCCCCTGGGGGAGTACCTACGAGCAGTACTTC. The rearrangement links TRBV7-9 to TRBJ2-7; D is perhaps TRBD1 or TRBD2 (5 bases each). The V end lost 5 bases, the J end lost 2 bases, and 13 bases lay between the germline ends. The CDR3 loop spans 14 amino acids. The germline V gene has CDR1 SEHNR and CDR2 FQNEAQ (reference sequence).

Notes on this clonotype: This clone may be a read error of a much larger clone one base away. V is TRBV3-1 and J is TRBJ2-7; 9 nucleotides agree with TRBD2. Trimming removed 3 bases from V and 7 bases from J; junction bases left unmatched: 10. This CDR3 contains 15 residues. CDR1 and CDR2 from the germline V gene are LGHDT and YNNKEL (reference sequence). This CDR3 is CASSHLMLAGSEQYF. The CDR3 DNA reads TGTGCCAGCAGCCATCTCATGCTAGCGGGATCGGAGCAGTACTTC.

This clonotype has only a few counts. The chain uses TRBV20-1 and TRBJ2-4; D is ambiguous. The CDR3 consists of 15 residues. V lost 5 bases to trimming and J lost 2 bases, with 16 bases between them. Per germline, CDR1 DFQATT and CDR2 SNEGSKA (reference sequence). The CDR3 loop reads CSAPGPVRTKNIQYF. The CDR3 region has the DNA TGCAGTGCTCCAGGCCCGGTCCGAACCAAAAACATTCAGTACTTC.

The gene calls are TRBV4-1 and TRBJ2-7, with 12 bases aligning to TRBD2. This CDR3 contains 16 residues. Trimming cost V 5 bases and J 4 bases; bases outside gene matches: 9. Germline lookup yields CDR1 MGHRA and CDR2 YSYEKL. The CDR3 DNA reads as TGCGCCAGCAGCACTCCGGGACTAGCGGGCAATTACGAGCAGTACTTC. It specifies CASSTPGLAGNYEQYF.

This chain joins TRBV25-1 and TRBJ2-2; perhaps TRBD1 as D (6 bases). The V end was cut by 5 bases, the J end by 3 bases, with 13 bases between. The CDR3 covers 15 residues. Germline V gene data show CDR1 as MGHDK and CDR2 as SYGVNS. The CDR3 DNA reads TGTGCCAGCAGTCAAGGGGGATTTCACACCGGGGAGCTGTTTTTT. The encoded protein is CASSQGGFHTGELFF.

This rearrangement joins TRBV6-2 or TRBV6-3 to TRBJ2-1; 8 bases agree with TRBD2. J gave up 4 bases and V 7 bases, and 6 bases lay outside the gene matches. Germline V gives CDR1 MNHEY, CDR2 SVGEGT. The CDR3 has 14 residues. The CDR3 DNA is TGTGCCAGCAAATTACTAGCGGATTACAATGAGCAGTTCTTC. It specifies CASKLLADYNEQFF.

This clonotype was detected many times. V and J are TRBV20-1 and TRBJ2-5; possibly TRBD2 for D (7 bases). V lost 5 bases and J 3 bases, leaving 10 bases between the germline ends. CDR1 is DFQATT and CDR2 is SNEGSKA in the germline V gene (reference sequence). CDR3 size: 12 residues. The CDR3 region is CSAEGGKETQYF. The CDR3 nucleotides read TGCAGTGCTGAGGGGGGGAAAGAGACCCAGTACTTC.

The rearrangement joins TRBV27 to TRBJ2-1; 13 bases agree with TRBD2. V lost 5 bases, J lost 7 bases, and 8 bases stayed unmatched. Looked up from germline, CDR1 is MNHEY and CDR2 is SMNVEV (reference sequence). This CDR3 is built from 16 residues. Here the CDR3 reads CASSRYSGLAGNEQFF. As DNA, the CDR3 is TGTGCCAGCAGTCGTTACTCGGGACTAGCGGGGAATGAGCAGTTCTTC.

The chain joins TRBV7-9 to TRBJ2-7, with unresolved D. Germline V lookup: CDR1 SEHNR, CDR2 FQNEAQ (reference sequence). There are 12 residues in the CDR3. V was shortened by 6 bases and J by 2 bases, with 8 bases between the two germline ends. The CDR3 DNA reads TGTGCCAGCAGGTATGATACCTACGAGCAGTACTTC. This encodes CASRYDTYEQYF.

This clonotype has more than one count but fewer than ten. The chain carries TRBV6-2 or TRBV6-3 and TRBJ2-7; tentatively, D is TRBD1 (5 bases). CDR3 length: 11 amino acids. Germline assignment: CDR1 MNHEY and CDR2 SVGEGT. V was cut by 5 bases and J by 9 bases, with 11 bases left in between. The CDR3, as DNA: TGTGCCAGCAGTCCCAGGGTTGGGCAGTACTTC. Protein: CASSPRVGQYF.

The chain uses TRBV9 and TRBJ2-7, with 8 bases aligning to TRBD2. There are 15 residues in the CDR3. CDR1 and CDR2 (germline): SGDLS, YYNGEE. V lost 6 bases, J lost 5 bases, and 13 bases stayed unmatched. CDR3 sequence: CASTNGPGGFHEQYF. CDR3 sequence (DNA): TGTGCCAGCACAAATGGTCCGGGAGGGTTCCACGAGCAGTACTTC.

V usage is TRBV14 and J usage is TRBJ2-5, with D uncertain. V was trimmed by 8 bases and J by 7 bases, leaving 11 bases between them. There are 11 residues in the CDR3. CDR1 and CDR2 (germline): SGHDN, FVKESK. In DNA form, the CDR3 reads TGTGCCAGCGGGTATGAATGGACCCAGTACTTC. Amino acid sequence: CASGYEWTQYF. The full variable domain, completed using reference TRBV14 and TRBJ2-5, is EAGVTQFPSHSVIEKGQTVTLRCDPISGHDNLYWYRRVMGKEIKFLLHFVKESKQDESGMPNNRFLAERTGGTYSTLKVQPAELEDSGVYFCASGYEWTQYFGPGTRLLVL.

The V gene is TRBV9, the J gene TRBJ2-1; no firm D call. Trimming removed 3 bases from V and 5 bases from J, with 6 bases in between. Germline values: CDR1 SGDLS, CDR2 YYNGEE. The CDR3 contains 12 residues. The CDR3 nucleotides read TGTGCCAGCAGCGGAATAAACAATGAGCAGTTCTTC. The encoded protein is CASSGINNEQFF.

This clonotype was recorded many times. The gene calls are TRBV2 and TRBJ2-1; 8 bases are shared with TRBD2. CDR3 length: 14 residues. Germline V lookup: CDR1 SNHLY, CDR2 FYNNEI. V lost 5 bases to trimming and J lost 7 bases; unmatched junction nucleotides: 7. CDR3 region: CASSYRTSLNEQFF. CDR3 DNA: TGTGCCAGCAGTTACCGGACTAGCCTGAATGAGCAGTTCTTC.